Listed below are T cell receptor beta chains from one sample, sequenced in a study of monozygotic twins with cystic fibrosis. Method: immunoSEQ multiplex PCR; TCRdb's copy keeps in-frame clones and lacks some. The data hold roughly 20,000 clones, with roughly nine tenths observed a single time. Sequenced input: blood. The receptors shown here come from a girl aged 2 to 10 with cystic fibrosis. Both conserved end residues are part of each CDR3. A D gene is named only where the DNA matches it firmly. Size is omitted from some rows. Given values are once, few, many or a class for expanded clones.

D	V	J	size	CDR3	DNA
TRBD2	TRBV2	TRBJ2-1	NA	CASSSRTRVDEQFF	TGTGCCAGCAGTAGTAGGACTAGGGTCGATGAGCAGTTCTTC
TRBD2	TRBV5-3	TRBJ2-4	NA	CARSFPDETSGRSSPTFCF	TGTGCCAGAAGCTTCCCCGACGAGACTAGCGGGAGATCGAGCCCCACCTTCTGCTTC
NA	TRBV30	TRBJ1-1	NA	CAWLGLSTEAFF	TGTGCCTGGCTGGGATTGAGCACTGAAGCTTTCTTT
NA	TRBV7-9	TRBJ2-7	NA	CASSHRDKTYEQYF	TGTGCCAGCAGCCACCGGGACAAGACCTACGAGCAGTACTTC
NA	TRBV5-1	TRBJ1-2	NA	CASSLPQGNGYTF	TGCGCCAGCAGCTTACCTCAGGGGAATGGCTACACCTTC
NA	TRBV28	TRBJ1-3	NA	CASTTLRIDTSLSGNTIYF	TGTGCCAGCACCACACTGCGTATTGACACTTCCCTCTCTGGAAACACCATATATTTT
NA	TRBV5-1	TRBJ2-3	NA	CASSLAELAGTDTQYF	TGCGCCAGCAGCTTGGCCGAACTAGCTGGGACAGATACGCAGTATTTT
NA	TRBV11-2	TRBJ2-7	NA	CASSFASRRGFSYEQYF	TGTGCCAGCAGCTTTGCTTCTCGGCGGGGCTTCTCCTACGAGCAGTACTTC
NA	TRBV19	TRBJ1-5	NA	CASSMSRARSNQPQHF	TGTGCCAGTAGTATGTCCAGGGCGCGGAGCAATCAGCCCCAGCATTTT
NA	TRBV27	TRBJ2-3	NA	CASSLRVSTDTQYF	TGTGCCAGCAGTTTAAGAGTTAGCACAGATACGCAGTATTTT
NA	TRBV6-4	TRBJ2-2	NA	CASSDSAANTGELFF	TGTGCCAGCAGTGACTCGGCTGCTAACACCGGGGAGCTGTTTTTT
NA	TRBV25-1	TRBJ2-3	once	CASSESWEGFADTQYF	TGTGCCAGCAGTGAAAGTTGGGAAGGGTTTGCAGATACGCAGTATTTT
NA	TRBV6-6	TRBJ1-5	NA	CASSYSGGNQPQHF	TGTGCCAGCAGTTACAGTGGAGGCAATCAGCCCCAGCATTTT
NA	TRBV19	TRBJ2-3	NA	CASSSGQEGITDTQYF	TGTGCCAGTAGTAGCGGACAGGAGGGGATAACAGATACGCAGTATTTT
NA	TRBV5-6	TRBJ1-2	NA	CASSPSPGNYGYTF	TGTGCCAGCAGCCCCTCCCCCGGTAACTATGGCTACACCTTC
TRBD1	TRBV19	TRBJ1-2	NA	CASLGWGQNYGYTF	TGTGCCAGTCTGGGGTGGGGACAGAACTATGGCTACACCTTC